These T cell receptor beta chains were read from a single sample in a study of T-cell memory formation after mild COVID-19. In TCRdb, the 5' RACE reads were re-called with MiXCR into one record per CDR3 protein. The data hold 350,000 or so distinct CDR3 sequences, with 20% observed a single time. The source material was PBMCs or a T cell subset sorted from them (not recorded which). Receptor source: a man aged 18 to 29 who had mild COVID-19 (a few samples of this study predate the infection). Cell type and time point are not known. The CDR3 runs from the conserved cysteine through the conserved F or W. Fields, in order: J gene, D gene, clone size, V gene, CDR3 DNA, CDR3 protein. A D gene is named only where the DNA matches it firmly. Clone sizes are given selectively: once, few, many, or a class where the clone is expanded.

j_call: TRBJ1-2; d_call: TRBD1; clone_size: -; v_call: TRBV28; cdr3_nt: TGTGCCAGCCGCTCACCGCAGGGGGGGGGCTACACCTTC; cdr3_aa: CASRSPQGGGYTF
j_call: TRBJ2-7; d_call: -; clone_size: -; v_call: TRBV7-2; cdr3_nt: TGTGCCAGCTCCACCTCGAGTGGACCCTACGAGCAGTACTTC; cdr3_aa: CASSTSSGPYEQYF
j_call: TRBJ1-5; d_call: TRBD1; clone_size: many; v_call: TRBV4-2; cdr3_nt: TGTGCCAGCAGCCAGGTTCCGGGACAGTGGGATCAGCCCCAGCATTTT; cdr3_aa: CASSQVPGQWDQPQHF
j_call: TRBJ2-6; d_call: -; clone_size: once; v_call: TRBV6-2/TRBV6-3; cdr3_nt: TGTGCCAGCAGTTACATAGTCGGCCAGCGAAGGAACTCTGGGGCCAACGTCCTGACTTTC; cdr3_aa: CASSYIVGQRRNSGANVLTF
j_call: TRBJ1-5; d_call: -; clone_size: few; v_call: TRBV16; cdr3_nt: TGTGCCAGCAGCCAATCTTCGGGGGGTCAGCCCCAGCATTTT; cdr3_aa: CASSQSSGGQPQHF
j_call: TRBJ2-3; d_call: -; clone_size: -; v_call: TRBV2; cdr3_nt: TGTGCCAGCAGTCTTTTAGACACTTCACGGGATACGCAGTATTTT; cdr3_aa: CASSLLDTSRDTQYF
j_call: TRBJ2-1; d_call: TRBD2; clone_size: few; v_call: TRBV12-3/TRBV12-4; cdr3_nt: TGTGCCAGCAGTTCGCCGAGCGGGGGGGCCTACAATGAGCAGTTCTTC; cdr3_aa: CASSSPSGGAYNEQFF
j_call: TRBJ2-2; d_call: -; clone_size: -; v_call: TRBV5-1; cdr3_nt: TGCGCCACCCCGAAGGAGGGGGCCGTCGGCGGGGAGCTGTTTTTT; cdr3_aa: CATPKEGAVGGELFF
j_call: TRBJ1-2; d_call: -; clone_size: few; v_call: TRBV30; cdr3_nt: TGTGCCTGGAGCACCGGGCCCCGCGACTACACCTTC; cdr3_aa: CAWSTGPRDYTF
j_call: TRBJ2-7; d_call: TRBD2; clone_size: few; v_call: TRBV7-2; cdr3_nt: TGTGCCAGCAGCTTATCTCTAGCGGGGGCCTCCGAGCAGTACTTC; cdr3_aa: CASSLSLAGASEQYF
j_call: TRBJ1-1; d_call: TRBD1; clone_size: -; v_call: TRBV15; cdr3_nt: TGTGCCACCAGCAGAGACGGGACAGGGGGAAAAGCTTTCTTT; cdr3_aa: CATSRDGTGGKAFF
j_call: TRBJ1-1; d_call: TRBD1; clone_size: -; v_call: TRBV3-1; cdr3_nt: TGTGCCAGCAGCAGGGACAGGTACACTGAAGCTTTCTTT; cdr3_aa: CASSRDRYTEAFF
j_call: TRBJ1-1; d_call: -; clone_size: -; v_call: TRBV5-1; cdr3_nt: TGCGCCAGCAGCTCCTACGGGTTGAACACTGAAGCTTTCTTT; cdr3_aa: CASSSYGLNTEAFF
j_call: TRBJ2-2; d_call: TRBD2; clone_size: many; v_call: TRBV12-3/TRBV12-4; cdr3_nt: TGTGCCAGCCGACTAGCGGGGACATCCCTCACCGGGGAGCTGTTTTTT; cdr3_aa: CASRLAGTSLTGELFF
j_call: TRBJ1-5; d_call: -; clone_size: few; v_call: TRBV3-1; cdr3_nt: TGTGCCAGCAGCCAGTGGGTGGGCCGTCAGCCCCAGCATTTT; cdr3_aa: CASSQWVGRQPQHF
j_call: TRBJ2-5; d_call: -; clone_size: -; v_call: TRBV7-2; cdr3_nt: TGTGCCAGCAGCTTACTCCAGGGAAAGTACCAAGAGACCCAGTACTTC; cdr3_aa: CASSLLQGKYQETQYF
j_call: TRBJ2-3; d_call: -; clone_size: -; v_call: TRBV7-2; cdr3_nt: TGTGCCAGCAGCTGGACAGATACGCAGTATTTT; cdr3_aa: CASSWTDTQYF
j_call: TRBJ2-7; d_call: TRBD2; clone_size: -; v_call: TRBV12-3/TRBV12-4; cdr3_nt: TGTGCCAGCAGCCGCCGGGCGGGGGGGCCGAACGAGCAGTACTTC; cdr3_aa: CASSRRAGGPNEQYF
j_call: TRBJ2-3; d_call: -; clone_size: few; v_call: TRBV29-1; cdr3_nt: TGCAGCGTTGTAGGGCCTCGGGATACGCAGTATTTT; cdr3_aa: CSVVGPRDTQYF
j_call: TRBJ2-1; d_call: -; clone_size: few; v_call: TRBV5-1; cdr3_nt: TGCGCCAGCAGCTTTTTTAAAGACAATGAGCAGTTCTTC; cdr3_aa: CASSFFKDNEQFF
j_call: TRBJ1-3; d_call: -; clone_size: -; v_call: TRBV18; cdr3_nt: TGTGCCAGCTCACTCACGGATCCCTCTGGAAACACCATATATTTT; cdr3_aa: CASSLTDPSGNTIYF
j_call: TRBJ2-4; d_call: -; clone_size: few; v_call: TRBV12-3/TRBV12-4; cdr3_nt: TGTGCCAGCAGTTTAGGCCCCGAGGCCAAAAACATTCAGTACTTC; cdr3_aa: CASSLGPEAKNIQYF
j_call: TRBJ2-7; d_call: TRBD2; clone_size: -; v_call: TRBV10-3; cdr3_nt: TGTGCCATCAGTGAATTGTGGGGGGGAAGCTACGAGCAGTACTTC; cdr3_aa: CAISELWGGSYEQYF
j_call: TRBJ2-7; d_call: -; clone_size: -; v_call: TRBV15; cdr3_nt: TGTGCCACCAGCAGAGATTCGGGGTCCTACGAGCAGTACTTC; cdr3_aa: CATSRDSGSYEQYF
j_call: TRBJ2-3; d_call: -; clone_size: -; v_call: TRBV4-3; cdr3_nt: TGCGCCAGCAGCCAAGATTCCGGGGGCAACACAGATACGCAGTATTTT; cdr3_aa: CASSQDSGGNTDTQYF
j_call: TRBJ1-5; d_call: -; clone_size: -; v_call: TRBV20-1; cdr3_nt: TGCAGTGCTAGGACCAATAGCAATCAGCCCCAGCATTTT; cdr3_aa: CSARTNSNQPQHF
j_call: TRBJ1-6; d_call: -; clone_size: few; v_call: TRBV27; cdr3_nt: TGTGCCAGCAGACCGACAGCAAACCATAATTCACCCCTCCACTTT; cdr3_aa: CASRPTANHNSPLHF
j_call: TRBJ1-3; d_call: -; clone_size: -; v_call: TRBV4-1; cdr3_nt: TGCGCCAGCAGCCCCGGGGCCAAGGGGAACACCATATATTTT; cdr3_aa: CASSPGAKGNTIYF
j_call: TRBJ1-2; d_call: TRBD1; clone_size: -; v_call: TRBV4-3; cdr3_nt: TGCGCCAGCAGCCAAGATCCTGCAGGGGGAAGCTATGGCTACACCTTC; cdr3_aa: CASSQDPAGGSYGYTF
j_call: TRBJ1-1; d_call: -; clone_size: few; v_call: TRBV6-5; cdr3_nt: TGTGCCAGCAGTTACTCGGGGGGCGCGGGCCCTGAAGCTTTCTTT; cdr3_aa: CASSYSGGAGPEAFF
j_call: TRBJ2-2; d_call: -; clone_size: few; v_call: TRBV7-8; cdr3_nt: TGTGCCAGCAGCTCGGGACGGGTCCCCGGGGAGCTGTTTTTT; cdr3_aa: CASSSGRVPGELFF
j_call: TRBJ1-1; d_call: TRBD1; clone_size: -; v_call: TRBV7-9; cdr3_nt: TGTGCCAGCAGCCCTGGGGACAGCCGGGACACTGAAGCTTTCTTT; cdr3_aa: CASSPGDSRDTEAFF
j_call: TRBJ2-1; d_call: TRBD1; clone_size: -; v_call: TRBV5-5; cdr3_nt: TGTGCCAGCAGCCCAGACAGGGCTATCTACAATGAGCAGTTCTTC; cdr3_aa: CASSPDRAIYNEQFF